This TCR beta chain emerged from a study of blood T cells in healthy people across ages. Whole-study results and caveats: TCR beta diversity correlated strongly with naive T cell percentage.

CDR3 length equals 15 residues. V lost 1 base, J lost 7 bases, and 11 bases lay in between. Germline CDR1 and CDR2: SGHTA and FQGNSA. About this clonotype: Its antigen is currently unknown.

Isolated per sample were at least 7 million PBMCs. The second PCR ran about 7 to 12 cycles with a sample-barcoded 5' primer and J-beta primers. TCRdb re-analysed the 5' RACE reads in MiXCR, keeping a single row per CDR3 protein. This table holds roughly 790,000 distinct CDR3 sequences, approximately 43% found once. This clonotype was obtained from a woman aged 60-70 years in good health. The V and J genes are TRBV7-2 and TRBJ1-6; no reliable D call. The sample taken for sequencing was blood. The CDR3 is CASSLVGRQNSPLHF. The CDR3 bases are TGTGCCAGCAGCTTAGTCGGACGGCAAAATTCACCCCTCCACTTT.